The T cell receptor beta chain under discussion was sequenced for a study of blood T cell repertoires in COVID-19. Study-wide background: The study drew acute and convalescent COVID-19 samples from the United States, Italy and Spain. T cells, B-cell-depleted T cells, or PBMCs provided the cDNA or gDNA that served as material.

Original handling: Reference gene primer amplification gave nucleated cell count estimates. This table comes from immunoSEQ multiplex PCR, and its TCRdb copy is limited to in-frame clones, with some not included. From that table come the V and J calls and clone size; the DNA was used to work out D and trimming. The table includes 200,000 to 300,000 clones, over 75% detected once. Germline V gene lookup returns CDR1 LNHDA and CDR2 SQIVND (reference sequence). Trimming took 5 bases from V and 2 from J, leaving 9 bases between them. This CDR3 spans 14 amino acids. The sequence was collected from a human donor in a cohort sampled during active COVID-19. The chain uses TRBV19 and TRBJ1-4, with unresolved D. Sequenced input: peripheral blood. The CDR3 reads CASSWRWTNEKLFF. DNA for the CDR3: TGTGCCAGTAGTTGGAGATGGACTAATGAAAAACTGTTTTTT.